This is a list of T cell receptor beta chains from one sample in a study of OX40 agonist ivuxolimab in advanced cancers. Repertoires were generated with immunoSEQ multiplex PCR, while TCRdb's copy carries only in-frame clones and drops some. The top ten clones hold 0.94% of a sample with about 72,000 clones, 80% to 90% of them seen once. Material: CD4+ or CD8+ T cells sorted from blood, obtained in a trial of the OX40 agonist ivuxolimab. These receptors were collected from an adult with an advanced solid tumor such as melanoma, head and neck, liver or kidney cancer. The conserved cysteine and the conserved F or W are not part of the CDR3 here. A D gene is named only where the DNA matches it firmly. The listing skips clone size in some rows; elsewhere it reads once, few, many or a size class.

CDR3 length | J gene | D gene | V gene | clone size | CDR3 protein
11 | TRBJ1-2 | - | TRBV10-1 | - | ASSGALGYGYT
11 | TRBJ1-2 | - | TRBV6-5 | - | ASSLGPMGGYT
13 | TRBJ2-3 | TRBD2 | TRBV7-9 | - | ASSLREGPSDTQY
14 | TRBJ2-3 | TRBD1 | TRBV19 | - | ASSSWTGGAADTQY
14 | TRBJ2-4 | TRBD1 | TRBV7-9 | - | ASSPGQGLAKNIQY
14 | TRBJ2-3 | - | TRBV9 | - | ASSAGPGHSTDTQY
15 | TRBJ1-6 | - | TRBV19 | - | ASSTDHRVTANSPLH
11 | TRBJ2-3 | TRBD1 | TRBV5-1 | - | ASRTGGADTQY
11 | TRBJ1-2 | - | TRBV28 | once | ASSLTGNYGYT
11 | TRBJ2-5 | - | TRBV5-1 | - | ASSLAQGETQY
13 | TRBJ2-1 | TRBD2 | TRBV9 | - | ASSVELAGWDEQF
15 | TRBJ2-3 | - | TRBV27 | - | ASSPLRSRPSSDTQY
11 | TRBJ1-2 | - | TRBV19 | once | ASSPPSAYGYT
12 | TRBJ2-3 | - | TRBV27 | - | ASTWRPDTDTQY
12 | TRBJ2-7 | - | TRBV7-9 | once | ASSLVGRTYEQY
15 | TRBJ2-1 | TRBD1 | TRBV7-3 | - | ASSLMGTGVVSNEQF
10 | TRBJ1-5 | - | TRBV18 | - | ASSGTREPQH
16 | TRBJ2-2 | - | TRBV5-6 | once | ASSSTVVGLWSTGELF
15 | TRBJ2-3 | - | TRBV19 | - | ASSIRAGGTSTDTQY
13 | TRBJ2-2 | TRBD1 | TRBV6-4 | - | ASSAGTGGTGELF
13 | TRBJ1-1 | - | TRBV28 | - | ASSPLLSGWTEAF
12 | TRBJ2-7 | TRBD1 | TRBV29-1 | few | SAEGDRGAYEQY
11 | TRBJ1-2 | - | TRBV18 | - | ASSDSLYYGYT
13 | TRBJ1-5 | TRBD1 | TRBV19 | - | ASSFGTGHNQPQH
12 | TRBJ2-1 | TRBD2 | TRBV4-2 | once | ASSQGGGYNEQF
11 | TRBJ1-6 | - | TRBV19 | medium-sized | ASTEVLNSPLH
12 | TRBJ2-5 | - | TRBV15 | - | ATSSPGLQETQY
13 | TRBJ1-1 | TRBD1 | TRBV5-5 | - | ASSHTGVTNTEAF
9 | TRBJ2-7 | TRBD1 | TRBV6-1 | once | ASRGQVEQY
9 | TRBJ2-7 | - | TRBV6-5 | - | ASSSLFEQY
12 | TRBJ2-7 | TRBD1 | TRBV6-6 | - | ASTRTGATYEQY
15 | TRBJ2-5 | TRBD2 | TRBV7-8 | - | ASSLGGLAGVQETQY
13 | TRBJ2-7 | TRBD1 | TRBV5-1 | - | ASSLEGTGGREQY
12 | TRBJ1-4 | TRBD1 | TRBV11-3 | - | ASSKDRGNEKLF
11 | TRBJ2-1 | - | TRBV6-6 | - | ASRDRTVDEQF
15 | TRBJ2-6 | - | TRBV5-4 | once | ASSPPQGPSGANVLT
13 | TRBJ1-6 | - | TRBV4-1 | few | ASSLLQGVDSPLH
12 | TRBJ1-4 | - | TRBV2 | - | ASSEGGVGEKLF
15 | TRBJ1-2 | - | TRBV19 | - | ASSIKRAYLANYGYT
12 | TRBJ1-3 | - | TRBV19 | - | ASSEGPSENTIY
13 | TRBJ2-1 | - | TRBV9 | - | ASSVEDRSYNEQF
11 | TRBJ2-1 | - | TRBV9 | - | ASSVGSFPEQF
12 | TRBJ1-2 | TRBD1 | TRBV7-9 | - | ASSPGQGEFLEA
14 | TRBJ2-3 | TRBD2 | TRBV4-2 | - | ASSQDGAGAGDTQY
10 | TRBJ1-3 | - | TRBV10-3 | few | AIKSSGNTIY
13 | TRBJ1-3 | - | TRBV30 | - | AWSTGQNVGNTIY
11 | TRBJ2-4 | - | TRBV18 | few | ASSPESGNIQY